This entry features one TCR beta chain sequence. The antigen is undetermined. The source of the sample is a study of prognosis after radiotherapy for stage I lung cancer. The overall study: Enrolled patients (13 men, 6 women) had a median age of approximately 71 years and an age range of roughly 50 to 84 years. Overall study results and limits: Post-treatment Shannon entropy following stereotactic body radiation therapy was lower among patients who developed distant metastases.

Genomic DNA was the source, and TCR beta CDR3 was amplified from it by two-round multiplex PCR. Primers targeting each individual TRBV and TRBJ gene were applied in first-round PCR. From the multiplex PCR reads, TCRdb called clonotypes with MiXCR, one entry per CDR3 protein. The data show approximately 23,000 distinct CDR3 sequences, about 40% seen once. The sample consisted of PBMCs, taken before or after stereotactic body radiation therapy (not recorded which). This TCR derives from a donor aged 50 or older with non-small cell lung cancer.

The CDR3 loop is CASSIHTGELFF. The CDR3, as DNA: TGTGCCAGCAGCATACACACCGGGGAGCTGTTTTTT. The chain has TRBV11-2 and TRBJ2-2; D is ambiguous. The CDR3 is made up of 12 amino acids. V was trimmed by 5 bases and J by 3 bases, leaving 4 bases between them. Germline CDR1 reads SGHAT; CDR2 reads FQNNGV.